These 27 T cell receptor beta chains share one sample of origin, sequenced in a study of molecular identifiers for immune sequencing clone quantification. MiXCR, run by TCRdb on the PCR reads, gives a single entry per CDR3 protein. The sample consists of some 11,000 distinct CDR3 sequences, 16% of them appearing once. The sequencing sample was made of naive CD8+ T cells from blood, with Jurkat cell RNA spiked in. As to subset: FACS-sorted CD8+CD4-CCR7+CD45RA+ naive T cells. These receptors were collected from a human donor in good health. Some libraries in this study had Jurkat cell RNA spiked in.

This clonotype has a handful of counts. The chain recombines TRBV5-4 with TRBJ2-7; 8 nucleotides agree with TRBD1. The CDR3 totals 15 residues. Germline CDR1 is SGHNT and CDR2 is YYREEE (reference sequence). The trim removed 4 bases at V and 6 bases at J, leaving 12 bases unmatched. CDR3: CASSDPGTGLGEQYF. CDR3 in DNA: TGTGCCAGCAGCGACCCCGGGACAGGCTTAGGCGAGCAGTACTTC.

This clonotype was detected many times. The chain joins TRBV7-8 to TRBJ2-7; 9 bases are a match to TRBD2. CDR1 and CDR2 (germline): SGHVS, FQNEAQ. J gave up 4 bases and V 5 bases, and 12 bases lay outside the gene matches. The CDR3 consists of 16 residues. CDR3 protein: CASSPGLAGATYEQYF. DNA for the CDR3: TGTGCCAGCAGCCCGGGCTTAGCGGGAGCAACTTACGAGCAGTACTTC.

This clonotype was seen at least ten times. The chain joins TRBV3-1 to TRBJ2-3, with no clear D. Germline CDR1 reads LGHDT; CDR2 reads YNNKEL (reference sequence). V dropped 0 bases and J dropped 0 bases, with 7 bases sitting between them. This CDR3 has 15 amino acids. The CDR3: CASSQDGTSTDTQYF. CDR3 coding DNA: TGTGCCAGCAGCCAAGACGGTACTAGCACAGATACGCAGTATTTT.

J is TRBJ2-3 and V is TRBV7-6; D gene uncertain. The germline gives CDR1 SGHVS, CDR2 FNYEAQ. The CDR3 totals 15 residues. The V end was cut by 6 bases, the J end by 2 bases, with 15 bases between. CDR3 region: CASSLGQLATDTQYF. CDR3 DNA sequence: TGTGCCAGCAGTTTGGGTCAACTCGCCACAGATACGCAGTATTTT.

By share, this clonotype counts as medium-sized. The chain has TRBV24-1 and TRBJ2-2; tentatively, D is TRBD1 (5 bases). Trimming took 8 bases from V and 5 from J, leaving 14 bases between them. The CDR3 sequence is 14 residues long. CDR1 and CDR2 from the germline V gene are KGHDR and SFDVKD. The CDR3 reads CATMGLIGTGELFF. DNA of the CDR3: TGTGCCACCATGGGGCTCATCGGGACCGGGGAGCTGTTTTTT.

This chain links TRBV27 with TRBJ2-4; D gene ambiguous. CDR1 is MNHEY, CDR2 SMNVEV, per germline (reference sequence). The ends were cut back, 0 bases at V and 9 bases at J, with 12 bases in the middle. This CDR3 has 14 residues. Written as DNA, the CDR3 is TGTGCCAGCAGTTTATCGAAGGTAGCTCCCATTCAGTACTTC. Its protein is CASSLSKVAPIQYF.

Note on this clonotype: A much larger clone differs by one base, so this may be a read error. The chain links TRBV7-9 to TRBJ2-1; D may be TRBD2 (5 bases). The CDR3 covers 13 residues. CDR1 and CDR2 (germline): SEHNR, FQNEAQ (reference sequence). The DNA for the CDR3 is TGTGCCAGCGAAAGGACTGTTTTGAATGAGCTGTTCTTC. It yields the protein CASERTVLNELFF.

This clonotype was picked up a small number of times. This sequence joins TRBV19 and TRBJ2-7; the D is unclear. The germline V gene has CDR1 LNHDA and CDR2 SQIVND (reference sequence). The germline V and J ends were trimmed by 8 bases and 4 bases, with 18 bases remaining between them. The CDR3 totals 14 residues. The CDR3 DNA reads as TGTGCCAGTTCCTACAGTTATGTGACGTACGAGCAGTACTTC. It is translated as CASSYSYVTYEQYF.

This clonotype was picked up many times. CDR3 protein: CSASAENSPEQYF. CDR3 bases: TGCAGTGCTAGTGCGGAGAACTCTCCCGAGCAGTACTTC. The chain uses TRBV20-1 and TRBJ2-7; D gene ambiguous. The ends were cut back, 3 bases at V and 6 bases at J, with 15 bases in the middle. Germline CDR1 DFQATT, CDR2 SNEGSKA (reference sequence). CDR3 length: 13 amino acids.

In this sample, this clonotype turned up a few times. Given the absence of the conserved phenylalanine or tryptophan at the CDR3 end, a read error is likely. This chain connects TRBV5-1 to TRBJ2-7; 14 bases align to TRBD2. This CDR3 region has 15 residues. V lost 4 bases, J lost 2 bases, and 2 bases stayed unmatched. Germline V gene lookup returns CDR1 SGHRS and CDR2 YFSETQ. The CDR3 DNA reads as TGCGCCAGCAGCGCGGGACTAGCGGGAGCCTACGAGCAGTACCTC. Translated, it gives CASSAGLAGAYEQYL.

V gene TRBV4-2 combines with J gene TRBJ2-7; 7 bases align to TRBD1. V was clipped by 0 bases and J by 6 bases; unmatched bases: 11. The CDR3 length is 16 residues. Germline V gene data show CDR1 as LGHNA and CDR2 as YNFKEQ. CDR3 nucleotide sequence: TGTGCCAGCAGCCAAGAAGGTTACAGGGGAAACTCCGAGCAGTACTTC. This encodes CASSQEGYRGNSEQYF.

This clonotype was recorded at least ten times. This chain uses TRBV19 with TRBJ1-4, with D possibly being TRBD1 (5 bases). Per the germline V gene, CDR1 is LNHDA and CDR2 is SQIVND (reference sequence). V lost 4 bases and J lost 4, with 13 bases in between. The CDR3 is made up of 15 amino acids. CDR3: CASSTGTLSNEKLFF. DNA of the CDR3: TGTGCCAGTAGTACCGGGACGCTTAGTAATGAAAAACTGTTTTTT.

Note on this clonotype: This may come from a read error, since a much larger clone is one base off. J is TRBJ2-7 and V is TRBV13; the match to TRBD2 covers 8 bases. This CDR3 has 11 amino acids. Looked up from germline, CDR1 is PRHDT and CDR2 is FYEKMQ (reference sequence). CDR3 sequence (DNA): TGTGCCCGCAGCCTCGGGGGGGCACTGTACTTC. It specifies CARSLGGALYF.

This clonotype has just a few counts. Just one base apart from a much larger clone, this may be a read error. The genes are TRBV2 and TRBJ1-1; a weak D match, TRBD1 (6 bases). The length of the CDR3 is 16 residues. Germline V gene lookup returns CDR1 SNHLY and CDR2 FYNNEI. V lost 7 bases and J 4 bases, leaving 22 bases between the germline ends. DNA for the CDR3: TGTGCCAGCAACCGAGGTTATGGGGGCAGGAGCACTGAAGCTTTCTTT. It translates to CASNRGYGGRSTEAFF. The full variable domain, its missing parts supplied by reference TRBV2 and TRBJ1-1, is EPEVTQTPSHQVTQMGQEVILRCVPISNHLYFYWYRQILGQKVEFLVSFYNNEISEKSEIFDDQFSVERPDGSNFTLKIRSTKLEDSAMYFCASNRGYGGRSTEAFFGQGTRLTVV.

This clonotype was seen ten or more times. The chain employs TRBV19 and TRBJ1-4; D remains unclear. The V gene's germline CDR1 is LNHDA and CDR2 SQIVND (reference sequence). This CDR3 spans 17 amino acids. The V gene lost 1 base and the J gene lost 5 bases, with 17 bases spanning the gap. The CDR3, as DNA: TGTGCCAGTAGTATAGCGCAGGACCGGCGACCCAATGAAAAACTGTTTTTT. This encodes CASSIAQDRRPNEKLFF. Looking up the rest from reference TRBV19 and TRBJ1-4 gives the full variable domain: DGGITQSPKYLFRKEGQNVTLSCEQNLNHDAMYWYRQDPGQGLRLIYYSQIVNDFQKGDIAEGYSVSREKKESFPLTVTSAQKNPTAFYLCASSIAQDRRPNEKLFFGSGTQLSVL.

As concerns this clonotype: Germline and junction disagree at one end, which may indicate a read error. The chain couples TRBV27 to TRBJ1-1; TRBD1 might be the D (6 bases). Germline loops: CDR1 MNHEY, CDR2 SMNVEV (reference sequence). CDR3 length: 14 amino acids. The CDR3 DNA sequence: TGTGCCGGCAGTTTACGGGGGGCGTACACTGAAGCTTTCTTT. Its protein product is CAGSLRGAYTEAFF.

Note on this clonotype: This may be a read error: a much more frequent sequence differs by one nucleotide. This chain joins TRBV11-2 and TRBJ2-3; D possibly corresponds to TRBD1 (5 bases). The CDR3 loop spans 13 amino acids. Trimming stripped 6 bases from V and 3 bases from J, with 10 bases between. Per germline, CDR1 SGHAT and CDR2 FQNNGV. The CDR3 sequence is CASRAPGTDTQYF. The CDR3 region has the DNA TGTGCCAGCAGGGCCCCAGGGACAGATACGCAGTATTTT.

This clonotype counts as medium-sized. This chain links TRBV7-6 with TRBJ2-1; 7 bases line up with TRBD2. The CDR3 is 16 residues long. Germline CDR1 and CDR2: SGHVS and FNYEAQ. V lost 3 bases, J lost 10 bases, and 15 bases stayed unmatched. DNA of the CDR3: TGTGCCAGCAGCTTTTCGCCTAGCGGCATTGCTAGCGAGCAGTTCTTC. Encoded protein: CASSFSPSGIASEQFF. Drawing the rest from reference TRBV7-6 and TRBJ2-1, the complete variable domain is GAGVSQSPRYKVTKRGQDVALRCDPISGHVSLYWYRQALGQGPEFLTYFNYEAQQDKSGLPNDRFSAERPEGSISTLTIQRTEQRDSAMYRCASSFSPSGIASEQFFGPGTRLTVL.

This clonotype was recorded at least ten times. The V gene is TRBV19, the J gene TRBJ1-1; D is perhaps TRBD1 (5 bases). From germline, CDR1 is LNHDA and CDR2 SQIVND (reference sequence). V was cut by 3 bases and J by 8 bases, with 10 bases left in between. This CDR3 has 12 amino acids. CDR3 amino acids: CASSMVGTEAFF. The CDR3 nucleotides are TGTGCCAGTAGTATGGTCGGGACCGAAGCTTTCTTT.

The table lists this clonotype with many counts. The V and J genes are TRBV5-4 and TRBJ2-6; TRBD2 is a possible D gene (5 bases). The CDR3 totals 15 residues. V lost 10 bases to trimming and J lost 0 bases, with 14 bases between them. Germline V CDR1 and CDR2: SGHNT, YYREEE (reference sequence). Here the CDR3 reads CAGGYAPSGANVLTF. CDR3 DNA: TGTGCCGGAGGCTATGCACCCTCTGGGGCCAACGTCCTGACTTTC.

Notes on this clonotype: A much larger clone differs by one base, so this may be a read error. V and J are TRBV6-5 and TRBJ2-1; TRBD2 matches at 9 bases. Per the germline V gene, CDR1 is MNHEY and CDR2 is SVGAGI. V lost 6 bases, J lost 9 bases, and 9 bases stayed unmatched. The CDR3 sequence is 14 residues long. The CDR3 nucleotides read TGTGCCAGCAGCTCCGGGACTAGCAACAGTGAGCAGTTCTTC. Its translation: CASSSGTSNSEQFF.

A remark on this clonotype: This clone may be a read error of a much larger clone one base away. The V gene is TRBV27, the J gene TRBJ2-7, with TRBD2 as a possible D gene (5 bases). The CDR3 is 14 residues long. Trimming cost V 5 bases and J 6 bases, with 17 bases left between them. Germline lookup yields CDR1 MNHEY and CDR2 SMNVEV (reference sequence). Written as DNA, the CDR3 is TGTGCCAGCAGTGGTCCCGAACGGGGTCTCGAGCAGTACTTC. It codes for CASSGPERGLEQYF.

A remark on this clonotype: Possible read error: a much larger clone is one base away. The chain combines TRBV9 with TRBJ2-7; D ambiguous. This CDR3 spans 12 amino acids. CDR1 SGDLS and CDR2 YYNGEE come from the germline V gene. Trimming left V 3 bases short and J 7 bases short, with 11 bases between. The CDR3 loop reads CASSAGLGEQYF. Here the CDR3 DNA reads TGTGCCAGCAGCGCGGGTCTGGGTGAGCAGTACTTC.

This clonotype was picked up many times. The gene calls are TRBV28 and TRBJ1-2; no reliable D call. Germline loops: CDR1 MDHEN, CDR2 SYDVKM. Trimming pared 3 bases from V and 3 bases from J, leaving 11 bases between. The CDR3 consists of 14 residues. The CDR3 is CASSFRGSYYGYTF. The CDR3 DNA follows: TGTGCCAGCAGTTTTCGAGGAAGTTACTATGGCTACACCTTC.

The J gene is TRBJ2-5, the V gene TRBV7-9, with 7 positions matching TRBD2. Looked up from germline, CDR1 is SEHNR and CDR2 is FQNEAQ (reference sequence). The trim removed 5 bases at V and 4 bases at J, leaving 16 bases unmatched. CDR3 size: 17 residues. CDR3 sequence (DNA): TGTGCCAGCAGCGACCTCGGCGGGAGAGTAAGGGGAGAGACCCAGTACTTC. Its translation: CASSDLGGRVRGETQYF.

This clonotype was counted ten times or more. The chain uses TRBV24-1 and TRBJ2-3; weak D call: TRBD2 (6 bases). V lost 9 bases and J 4 bases, leaving 19 bases between the germline ends. The CDR3 is 15 amino acids. Germline V gene sequence: CDR1 KGHDR, CDR2 SFDVKD. CDR3 sequence (DNA): TGTGCCACCTCCCCGGCGGGAACTCTCTCAGATACGCAGTATTTT. Translation gives CATSPAGTLSDTQYF.

By sample fraction, this clonotype is medium-sized (0.01 to 0.1%). The chain is built from TRBV7-9 and TRBJ1-5; D might be TRBD1 (5 bases). The CDR3 totals 15 residues. Germline CDR1 reads SEHNR; CDR2 reads FQNEAQ (reference sequence). Trimming left V 1 base short and J 1 base short, with 8 bases between. The CDR3 nucleotides read TGTGCCAGCAGCTTAGTGGGGGACAGCAATCAGCCCCAGCATTTT. Translation gives CASSLVGDSNQPQHF. The complete variable domain, with remaining parts taken from reference TRBV7-9 and TRBJ1-5, reads DTGVSQNPRHKITKRGQNVTFRCDPISEHNRLYWYRQTLGQGPEFLTYFQNEAQLEKSRLLSDRFSAERPKGSFSTLEIQRTEQGDSAMYLCASSLVGDSNQPQHFGDGTRLSIL.